The text below deals with one T cell receptor beta chain. The antigen is unknown. These data come from a study of PD-1 blockade in classical Hodgkin lymphoma. V was pared by 0 bases and J by 0 bases, with 8 bases between. Germline CDR1 is SGHRS and CDR2 is YFSETQ. This CDR3 has 15 residues. Libraries were prepared by immunoSEQ multiplex PCR; TCRdb keeps only in-frame clonotypes and omits some of them. The sample yields 20,000 to 30,000 clones, around 67% seen once. Every one of the patients relapsed after autologous stem cell transplantation (brentuximab vedotin exposure was variable). The study, taken as a whole, reports: Baseline diversity was lower in partial responders and progressors than complete responders.

This sequence was found in a human donor with classical Hodgkin lymphoma. The rearrangement links TRBV5-1 to TRBJ2-3, with a weak D call TRBD2 (6 bases). The material was peripheral blood mononuclear cells (PBMCs), obtained before the second cycle of nivolumab. This CDR3 reads CASSLGRGSTDTQYF. The CDR3 bases are TGCGCCAGCAGCTTGGGTCGGGGGAGCACAGATACGCAGTATTTT.